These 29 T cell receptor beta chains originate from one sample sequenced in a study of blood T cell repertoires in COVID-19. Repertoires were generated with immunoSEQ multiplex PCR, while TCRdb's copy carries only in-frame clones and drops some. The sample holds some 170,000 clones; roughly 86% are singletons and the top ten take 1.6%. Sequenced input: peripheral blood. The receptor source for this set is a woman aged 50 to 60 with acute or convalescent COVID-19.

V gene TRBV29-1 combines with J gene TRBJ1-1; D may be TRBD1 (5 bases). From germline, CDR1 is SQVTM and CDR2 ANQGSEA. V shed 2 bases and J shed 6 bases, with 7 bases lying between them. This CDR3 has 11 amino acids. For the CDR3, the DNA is TGCAGCGTTGAACGGACACCTGAAGCTTTCTTT. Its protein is CSVERTPEAFF.

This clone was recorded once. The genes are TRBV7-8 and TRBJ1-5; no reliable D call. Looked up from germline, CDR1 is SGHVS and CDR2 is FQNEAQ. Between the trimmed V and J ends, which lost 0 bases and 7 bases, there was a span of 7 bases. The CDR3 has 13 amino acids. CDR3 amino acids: CASSLAQYQPQHF. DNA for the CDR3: TGTGCCAGCAGCTTAGCGCAGTACCAGCCCCAGCATTTT.

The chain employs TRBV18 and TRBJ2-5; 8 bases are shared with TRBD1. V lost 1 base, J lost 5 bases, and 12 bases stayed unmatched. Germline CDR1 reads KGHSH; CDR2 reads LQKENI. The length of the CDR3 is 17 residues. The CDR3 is CASSPRAGQGFGETQYF. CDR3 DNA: TGTGCCAGCTCACCACGAGCAGGACAGGGATTTGGGGAGACCCAGTACTTC.

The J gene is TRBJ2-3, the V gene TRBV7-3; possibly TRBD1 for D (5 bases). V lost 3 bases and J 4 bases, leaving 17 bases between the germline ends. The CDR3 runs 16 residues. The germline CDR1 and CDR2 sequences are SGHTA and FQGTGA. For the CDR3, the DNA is TGTGCCAGCAGCTTTTTCAGGGCGCGAGCCGCAGATACGCAGTATTTT. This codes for CASSFFRARAADTQYF. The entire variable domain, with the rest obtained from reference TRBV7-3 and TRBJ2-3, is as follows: GAGVSQTPSNKVTEKGKYVELRCDPISGHTALYWYRQSLGQGPEFLIYFQGTGAADDSGLPNDRFFAVRPEGSVSTLKIQRTERGDSAVYLCASSFFRARAADTQYFGPGTRLTVL.

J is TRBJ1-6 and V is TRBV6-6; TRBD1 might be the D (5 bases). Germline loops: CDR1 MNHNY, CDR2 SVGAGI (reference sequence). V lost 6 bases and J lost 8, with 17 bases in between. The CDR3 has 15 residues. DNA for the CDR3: TGTGCCAGCAGCATGGGGGAGGGTGGGCATTCACCCCTCCACTTT. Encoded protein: CASSMGEGGHSPLHF.

The chain's CDR3 is CASSLNDRYNTEAFF. The CDR3 nucleotides are TGTGCCAGCAGCTTAAATGATAGATATAACACTGAAGCTTTCTTT. The chain uses TRBV7-2 and TRBJ1-1; no clear D gene. The CDR3 is 15 residues long. CDR1 is SGHTA and CDR2 is FQGNSA in the germline V gene. The ends were cut back, 2 bases at V and 2 bases at J, with 12 bases in the middle.

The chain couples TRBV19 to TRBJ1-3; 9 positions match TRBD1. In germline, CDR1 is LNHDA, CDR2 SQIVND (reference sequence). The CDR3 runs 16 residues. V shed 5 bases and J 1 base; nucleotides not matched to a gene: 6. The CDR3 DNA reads TGTGCCAGTAGTCCGGACAGGGGTCTATCTGGAAACACCATATATTTT. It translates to CASSPDRGLSGNTIYF.

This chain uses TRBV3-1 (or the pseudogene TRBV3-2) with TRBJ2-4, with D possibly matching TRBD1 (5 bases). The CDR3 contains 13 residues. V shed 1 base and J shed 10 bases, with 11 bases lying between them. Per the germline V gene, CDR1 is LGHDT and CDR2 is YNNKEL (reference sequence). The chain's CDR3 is CASSQARAGIQYF. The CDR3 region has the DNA TGTGCCAGCAGCCAAGCCAGGGCTGGGATTCAGTACTTC.

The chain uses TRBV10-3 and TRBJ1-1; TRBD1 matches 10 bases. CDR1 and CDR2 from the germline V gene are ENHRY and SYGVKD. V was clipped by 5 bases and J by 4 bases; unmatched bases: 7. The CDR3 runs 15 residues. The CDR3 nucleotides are TGTGCCATCAGTCCGGGACAGGGGATGACCACTGAAGCTTTCTTT. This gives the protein CAISPGQGMTTEAFF.

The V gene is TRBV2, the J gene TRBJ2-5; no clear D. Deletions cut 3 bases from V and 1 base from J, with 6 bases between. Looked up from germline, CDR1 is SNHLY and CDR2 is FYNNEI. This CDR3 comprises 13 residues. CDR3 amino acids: CASSDRVQETQYF. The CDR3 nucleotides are TGTGCCAGCAGTGACCGGGTCCAAGAGACCCAGTACTTC.

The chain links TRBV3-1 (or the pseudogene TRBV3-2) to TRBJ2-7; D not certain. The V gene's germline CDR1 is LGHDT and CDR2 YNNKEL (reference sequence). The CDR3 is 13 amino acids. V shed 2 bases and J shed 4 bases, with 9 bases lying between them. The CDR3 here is CASSQRNGYEQYF. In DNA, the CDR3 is TGTGCCAGCAGCCAAAGGAACGGGTACGAGCAGTACTTC.

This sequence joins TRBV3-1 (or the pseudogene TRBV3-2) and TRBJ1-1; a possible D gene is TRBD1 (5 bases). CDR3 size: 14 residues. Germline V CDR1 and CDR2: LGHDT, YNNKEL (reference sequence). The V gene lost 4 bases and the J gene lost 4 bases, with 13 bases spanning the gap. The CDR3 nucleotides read TGTGCCAGCAGCCCCTGGGGGGAGGGCACTGAAGCTTTCTTT. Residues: CASSPWGEGTEAFF.

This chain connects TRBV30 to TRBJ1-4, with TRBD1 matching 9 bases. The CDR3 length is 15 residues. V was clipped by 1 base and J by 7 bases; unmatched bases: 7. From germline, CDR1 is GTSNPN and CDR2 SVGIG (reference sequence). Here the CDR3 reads CAWSDKQGAVEKLFF. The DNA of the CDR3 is TGTGCCTGGAGTGACAAACAGGGGGCGGTTGAAAAACTGTTTTTT. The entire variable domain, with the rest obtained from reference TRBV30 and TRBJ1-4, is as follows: SQTIHQWPATLVQPVGSPLSLECTVEGTSNPNLYWYRQAAGRGLQLLFYSVGIGQISSEVPQNLSASRPQDRQFILSSKKLLLSDSGFYLCAWSDKQGAVEKLFFGSGTQLSVL.

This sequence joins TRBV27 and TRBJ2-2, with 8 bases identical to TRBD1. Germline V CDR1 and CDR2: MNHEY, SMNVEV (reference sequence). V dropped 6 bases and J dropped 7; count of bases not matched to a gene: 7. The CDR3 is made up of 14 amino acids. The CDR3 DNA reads TGTGCCAGCAGACCCACAGGGGGTGTCGGGGAGCTGTTTTTT. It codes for CASRPTGGVGELFF.

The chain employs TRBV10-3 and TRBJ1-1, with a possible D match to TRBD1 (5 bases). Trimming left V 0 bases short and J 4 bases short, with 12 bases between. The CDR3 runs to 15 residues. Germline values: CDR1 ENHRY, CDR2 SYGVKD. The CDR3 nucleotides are TGTGCCATCAGTGAGTCTAATGGGGGGACCACTGAAGCTTTCTTT. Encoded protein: CAISESNGGTTEAFF.

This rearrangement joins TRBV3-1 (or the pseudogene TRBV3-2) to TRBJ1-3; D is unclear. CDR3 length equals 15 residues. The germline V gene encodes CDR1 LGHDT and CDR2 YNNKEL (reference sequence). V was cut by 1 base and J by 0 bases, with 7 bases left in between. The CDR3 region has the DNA TGTGCCAGCAGCCAAGGTCGAGTCTCTGGAAACACCATATATTTT. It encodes CASSQGRVSGNTIYF.

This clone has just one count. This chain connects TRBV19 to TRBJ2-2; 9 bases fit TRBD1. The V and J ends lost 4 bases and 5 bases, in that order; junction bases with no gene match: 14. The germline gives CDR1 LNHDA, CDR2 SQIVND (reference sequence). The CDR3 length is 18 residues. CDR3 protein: CASSTHRPGQGGTGELFF. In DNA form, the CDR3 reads TGTGCCAGTAGTACCCACCGCCCGGGACAGGGTGGTACCGGGGAGCTGTTTTTT.

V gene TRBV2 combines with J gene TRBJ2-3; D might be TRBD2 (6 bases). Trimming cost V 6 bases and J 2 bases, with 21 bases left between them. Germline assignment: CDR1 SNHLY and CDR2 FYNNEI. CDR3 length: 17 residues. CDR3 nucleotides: TGTGCCAGCAGGGACGGGGGTGGAAGGTGGGCCACAGATACGCAGTATTTT. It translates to CASRDGGGRWATDTQYF.

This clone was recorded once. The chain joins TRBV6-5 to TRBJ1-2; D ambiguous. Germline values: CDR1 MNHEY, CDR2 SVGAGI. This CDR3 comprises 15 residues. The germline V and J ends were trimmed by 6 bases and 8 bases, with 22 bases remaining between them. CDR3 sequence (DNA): TGTGCCAGCAGCCCCGAGAAAGGGAGGCCTATCGGCTACACCTTC. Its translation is CASSPEKGRPIGYTF.

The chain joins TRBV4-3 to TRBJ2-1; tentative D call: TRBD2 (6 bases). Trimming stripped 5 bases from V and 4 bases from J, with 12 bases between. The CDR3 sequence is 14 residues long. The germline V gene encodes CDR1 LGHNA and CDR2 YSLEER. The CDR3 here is CASSFGGTYNEQFF. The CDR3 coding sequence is TGCGCCAGCAGCTTTGGCGGGACTTACAATGAGCAGTTCTTC.

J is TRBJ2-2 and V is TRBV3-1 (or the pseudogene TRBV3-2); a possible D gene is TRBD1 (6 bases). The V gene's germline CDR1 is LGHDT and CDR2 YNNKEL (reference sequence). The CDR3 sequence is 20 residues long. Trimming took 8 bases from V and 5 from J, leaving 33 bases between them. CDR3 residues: CASGKILPTPNRVRTGELFF. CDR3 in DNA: TGTGCCAGCGGAAAAATTCTCCCGACCCCGAACAGGGTGCGAACCGGGGAGCTGTTTTTT.

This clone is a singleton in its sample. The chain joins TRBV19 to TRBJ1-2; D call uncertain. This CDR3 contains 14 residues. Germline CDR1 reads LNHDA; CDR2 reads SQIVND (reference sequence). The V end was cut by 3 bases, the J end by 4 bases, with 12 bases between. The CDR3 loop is CASSMELYPYGYTF. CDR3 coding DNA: TGTGCCAGTAGTATGGAGCTTTACCCCTATGGCTACACCTTC.

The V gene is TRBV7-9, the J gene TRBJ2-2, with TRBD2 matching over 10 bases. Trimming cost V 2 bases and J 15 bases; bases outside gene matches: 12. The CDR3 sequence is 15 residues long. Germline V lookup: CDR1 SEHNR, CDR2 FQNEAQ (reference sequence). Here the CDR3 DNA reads TGTGCCAGCAGCTTAAGTCTAGCGGGGGCCCCCGAGGTGTTTTTT. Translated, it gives CASSLSLAGAPEVFF.

In DNA, the CDR3 is TGTGCCAGCAGTTGGGCTATAGCGGGGCTCCAAGGGGAGCTGTTTTTT. Translation gives CASSWAIAGLQGELFF. This chain joins TRBV6-5 and TRBJ2-2; TRBD2 matches at 8 bases. Trimming at V came to 4 bases and at J to 8 bases, leaving 12 bases not matched to a gene. The germline V gene encodes CDR1 MNHEY and CDR2 SVGAGI. The CDR3 is 16 amino acids.

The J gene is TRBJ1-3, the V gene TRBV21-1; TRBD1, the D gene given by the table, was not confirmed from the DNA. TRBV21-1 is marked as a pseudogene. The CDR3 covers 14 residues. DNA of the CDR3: TGTGCCAGCAGCTTAGGGGTAGCTGGAAACACCATATATTTT. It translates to CASSLGVAGNTIYF.

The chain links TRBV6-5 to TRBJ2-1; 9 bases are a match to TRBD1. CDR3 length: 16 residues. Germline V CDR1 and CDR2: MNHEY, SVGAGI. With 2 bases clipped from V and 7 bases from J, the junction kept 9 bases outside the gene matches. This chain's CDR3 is CASSYRWGQGPNEQFF. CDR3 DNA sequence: TGTGCCAGCAGTTACAGGTGGGGACAGGGTCCTAATGAGCAGTTCTTC.

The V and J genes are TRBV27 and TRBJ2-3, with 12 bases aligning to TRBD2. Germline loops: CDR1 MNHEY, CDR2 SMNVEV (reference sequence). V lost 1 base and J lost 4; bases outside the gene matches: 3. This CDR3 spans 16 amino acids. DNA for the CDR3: TGTGCCAGCAGTTTATTACTAGCGGGAGGTCCAGATACGCAGTATTTT. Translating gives CASSLLLAGGPDTQYF.

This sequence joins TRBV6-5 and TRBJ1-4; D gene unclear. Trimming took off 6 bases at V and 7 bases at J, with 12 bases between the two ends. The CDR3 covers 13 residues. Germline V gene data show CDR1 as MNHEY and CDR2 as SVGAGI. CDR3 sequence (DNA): TGTGCCAGCAGGATAGTCCGGGGTGAAAAACTGTTTTTT. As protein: CASRIVRGEKLFF.

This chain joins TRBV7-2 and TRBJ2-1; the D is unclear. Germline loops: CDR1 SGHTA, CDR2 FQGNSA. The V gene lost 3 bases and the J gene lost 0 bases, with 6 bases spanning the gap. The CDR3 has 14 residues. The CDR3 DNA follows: TGTGCCAGCAGCTTTTCGAGCTCCTACAATGAGCAGTTCTTC. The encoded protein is CASSFSSSYNEQFF. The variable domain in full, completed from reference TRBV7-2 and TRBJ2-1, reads GAGVSQSPSNKVTEKGKDVELRCDPISGHTALYWYRQSLGQGLEFLIYFQGNSAPDKSGLPSDRFSAERTGGSVSTLTIQRTQQEDSAVYLCASSFSSSYNEQFFGPGTRLTVL.